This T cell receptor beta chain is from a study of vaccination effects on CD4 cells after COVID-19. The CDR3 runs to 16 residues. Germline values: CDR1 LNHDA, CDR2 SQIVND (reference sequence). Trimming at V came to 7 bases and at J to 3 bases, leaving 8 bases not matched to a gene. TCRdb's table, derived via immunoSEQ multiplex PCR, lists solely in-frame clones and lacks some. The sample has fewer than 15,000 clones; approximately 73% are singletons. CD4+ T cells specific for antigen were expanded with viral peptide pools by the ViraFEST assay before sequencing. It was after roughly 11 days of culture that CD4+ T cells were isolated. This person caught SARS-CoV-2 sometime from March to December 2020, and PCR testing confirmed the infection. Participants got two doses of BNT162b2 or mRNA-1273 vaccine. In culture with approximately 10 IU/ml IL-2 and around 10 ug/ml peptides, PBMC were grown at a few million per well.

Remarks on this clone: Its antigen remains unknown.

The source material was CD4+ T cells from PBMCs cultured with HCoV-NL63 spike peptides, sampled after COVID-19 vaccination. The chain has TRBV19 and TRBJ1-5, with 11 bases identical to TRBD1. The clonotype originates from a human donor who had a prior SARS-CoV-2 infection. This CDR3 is CASITGTGGNNQPQHF. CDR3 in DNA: TGTGCCAGTATTACCGGGACAGGGGGAAACAATCAGCCCCAGCATTTT.